This entry concerns a single TCR beta chain. This sample was taken from a study of blood T cell repertoires in COVID-19. As for the study in general: Specimens from acute and convalescent COVID-19 originated in the United States, Italy and Spain.

Some clones are missing from TCRdb's copy, which holds only in-frame ones; the method was immunoSEQ multiplex PCR. The profile covers roughly 300,000 clones, with 70% to 90% appearing a single time and approximately 5.4% taken by the ten largest. V lost 4 bases and J lost 4; bases outside the gene matches: 12. The CDR3 loop spans 16 amino acids. The germline gives CDR1 MNHNS, CDR2 SASEGT. V and J are TRBV6-1 and TRBJ1-1, with 7 bases aligning to TRBD1. Sequenced material: PBMCs or T cells enriched from blood (not recorded which). The TCR comes from a woman in her 30s who had recovered from COVID-19. The CDR3 sequence is CASSVRDRGRFTEAFF. In DNA form, the CDR3 reads TGTGCCAGCAGTGTCCGGGACAGAGGGCGGTTCACTGAAGCTTTCTTT.